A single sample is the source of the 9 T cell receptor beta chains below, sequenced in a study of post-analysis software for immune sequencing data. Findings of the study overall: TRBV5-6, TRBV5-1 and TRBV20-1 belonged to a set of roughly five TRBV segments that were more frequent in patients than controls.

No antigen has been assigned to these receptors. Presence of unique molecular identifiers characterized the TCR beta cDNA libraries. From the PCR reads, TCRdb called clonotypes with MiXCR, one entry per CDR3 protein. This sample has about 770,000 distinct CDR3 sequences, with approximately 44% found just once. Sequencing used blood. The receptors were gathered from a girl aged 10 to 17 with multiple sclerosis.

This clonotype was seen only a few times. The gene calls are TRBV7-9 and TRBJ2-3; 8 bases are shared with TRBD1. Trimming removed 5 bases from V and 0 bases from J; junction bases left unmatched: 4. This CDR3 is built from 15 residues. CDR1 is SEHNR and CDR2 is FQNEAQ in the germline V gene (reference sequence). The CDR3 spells CASSRDRSSTDTQYF. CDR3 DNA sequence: TGTGCCAGCAGCCGGGACAGGAGTAGCACAGATACGCAGTATTTT. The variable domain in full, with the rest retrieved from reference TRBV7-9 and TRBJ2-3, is DTGVSQNPRHKITKRGQNVTFRCDPISEHNRLYWYRQTLGQGPEFLTYFQNEAQLEKSRLLSDRFSAERPKGSFSTLEIQRTEQGDSAMYLCASSRDRSSTDTQYFGPGTRLTVL.

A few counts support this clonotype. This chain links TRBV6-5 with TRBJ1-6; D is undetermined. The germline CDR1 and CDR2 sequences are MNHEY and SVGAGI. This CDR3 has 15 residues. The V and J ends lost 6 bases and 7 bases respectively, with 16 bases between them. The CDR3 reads CASSTVAALNSPLHF. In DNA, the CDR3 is TGTGCCAGCAGCACGGTGGCCGCATTAAATTCACCCCTCCACTTT.

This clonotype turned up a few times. CDR3 DNA sequence: TGCAGTGCTTTCGGGACAGGGAGTGGGAACGAGCAGTACTTC. Residues: CSAFGTGSGNEQYF. This rearrangement joins TRBV20-1 to TRBJ2-7, with 9 bases that match TRBD1. CDR1 DFQATT and CDR2 SNEGSKA come from the germline V gene (reference sequence). This CDR3 region has 14 residues. V gave up 5 bases and J gave up 5 bases; unmatched junction bases: 10.

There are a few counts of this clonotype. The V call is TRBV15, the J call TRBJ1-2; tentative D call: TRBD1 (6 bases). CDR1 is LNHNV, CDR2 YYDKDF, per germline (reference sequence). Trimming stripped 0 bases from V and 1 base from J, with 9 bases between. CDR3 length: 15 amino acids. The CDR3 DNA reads TGTGCCACCAGCAGAGAGGACAGCCTTAACTATGGCTACACCTTC. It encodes CATSREDSLNYGYTF.

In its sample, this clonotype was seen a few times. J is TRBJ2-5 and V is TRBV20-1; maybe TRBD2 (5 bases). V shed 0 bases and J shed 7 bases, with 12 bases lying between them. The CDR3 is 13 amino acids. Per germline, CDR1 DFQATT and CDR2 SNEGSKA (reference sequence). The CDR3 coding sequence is TGCAGTGCTAGAGATGGCGGGTATGGGACCCAGTACTTC. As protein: CSARDGGYGTQYF.

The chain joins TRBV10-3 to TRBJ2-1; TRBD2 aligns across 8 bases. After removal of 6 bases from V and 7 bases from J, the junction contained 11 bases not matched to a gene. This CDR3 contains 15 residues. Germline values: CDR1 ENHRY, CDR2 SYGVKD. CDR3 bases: TGTGCCATCAGGGTACAGACTAGCGCTTCGAATGAGCAGTTCTTC. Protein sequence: CAIRVQTSASNEQFF.

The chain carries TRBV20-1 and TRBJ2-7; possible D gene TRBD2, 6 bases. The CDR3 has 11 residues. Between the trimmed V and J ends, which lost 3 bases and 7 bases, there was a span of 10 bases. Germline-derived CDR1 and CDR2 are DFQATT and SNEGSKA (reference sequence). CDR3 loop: CSASGSGEQYF. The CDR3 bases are TGCAGTGCTAGCGGGAGCGGGGAGCAGTACTTC.

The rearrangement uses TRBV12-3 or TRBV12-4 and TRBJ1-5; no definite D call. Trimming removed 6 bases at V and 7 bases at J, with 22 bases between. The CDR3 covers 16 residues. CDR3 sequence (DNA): TGTGCCAGCAGCTCGGGGTCCCAAACGCACCTACAGCCCCAGCATTTT. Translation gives CASSSGSQTHLQPQHF.

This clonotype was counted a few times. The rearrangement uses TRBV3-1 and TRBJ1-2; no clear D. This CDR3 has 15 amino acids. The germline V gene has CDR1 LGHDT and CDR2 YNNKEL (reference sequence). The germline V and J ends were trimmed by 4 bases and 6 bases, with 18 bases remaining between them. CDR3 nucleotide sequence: TGTGCCAGCAGCCCCCTCGGAGACACCTTCGATGGCTACACCTTC. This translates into CASSPLGDTFDGYTF.